This T cell receptor beta chain was sequenced during a study of T-cell memory formation after mild COVID-19. General observations from the study: Still unconfirmed is whether the second-wave clones peaking on day 37 recognized SARS-CoV-2. Contracting CD8+ clones were enriched in EMRA, CD4+ mainly in CM and EM.

This CDR3 has 16 amino acids. Germline values: CDR1 SGHDN, CDR2 FVKESK. V shed 0 bases and J shed 4 bases, with 15 bases lying between them. TCRdb re-called the 5' RACE reads with MiXCR, one entry per CDR3 protein. The sample yields a few hundred thousand distinct CDR3 sequences, 20% to 25% seen once. This clonotype was picked up a small number of times. Its antigen is still unknown. The sequenced sample consisted of PBMCs or a T cell subset sorted from them (not recorded which). This TCR was sampled from an adult woman who had mild COVID-19 (a few samples of this study predate the infection). Cell type and time point are not known. The chain links TRBV14 to TRBJ2-5, with D perhaps TRBD1 (6 bases). The CDR3 bases are TGTGCCAGCAGCCAAGAGGAGGCAGGGGAAGGAGAGACCCAGTACTTC. Amino acid sequence: CASSQEEAGEGETQYF. The variable domain in full, completed from reference TRBV14 and TRBJ2-5, reads EAGVTQFPSHSVIEKGQTVTLRCDPISGHDNLYWYRRVMGKEIKFLLHFVKESKQDESGMPNNRFLAERTGGTYSTLKVQPAELEDSGVYFCASSQEEAGEGETQYFGPGTRLLVL.